Listed below are T cell receptor beta chains from one sample, sequenced in a study of blood T cell repertoires in COVID-19. Sequenced by immunoSEQ multiplex PCR; TCRdb stores in-frame clones only, minus some. The table has about 290,000 clones, around four fifths seen once; the top ten hold 4% to 5%. Sequenced sample: peripheral blood. The source is a woman in her fifties or sixties with active or convalescent COVID-19. Both conserved end residues are part of each CDR3. The order of the fields is clone size, D gene, V gene, J gene, CDR3 protein, CDR3 DNA. D genes are given only for firm matches. For some rows the clone size is stated as once, few or many, or as a class when expanded; others skip it.

size: once; D: -; V: TRBV20-1; J: TRBJ1-2; CDR3: CSASLPGHNYGYTF; DNA: TGCAGTGCTAGTTTGCCAGGGCATAACTATGGCTACACCTTC
size: -; D: -; V: TRBV5-1; J: TRBJ2-7; CDR3: CASSSQGGVGEQYF; DNA: TGCGCCAGCAGCTCACAGGGAGGGGTGGGCGAGCAGTACTTC
size: once; D: -; V: TRBV18; J: TRBJ2-7; CDR3: CASSPRHSYEQYF; DNA: TGTGCCAGCTCACCACGTCACTCCTACGAGCAGTACTTC
size: -; D: -; V: TRBV5-1; J: TRBJ2-5; CDR3: CASSPRSLAAGGETQYF; DNA: TGCGCCAGCAGCCCTAGGTCCCTTGCGGCAGGGGGGGAGACCCAGTACTTC
size: once; D: -; V: TRBV2; J: TRBJ2-7; CDR3: CASTWRGDPYEQYF; DNA: TGTGCCAGCACTTGGCGGGGCGACCCCTACGAGCAGTACTTC
size: -; D: -; V: TRBV2; J: TRBJ1-2; CDR3: CASTREGSANYGYTF; DNA: TGTGCCAGCACCCGGGAGGGGTCAGCTAACTATGGCTACACCTTC
size: -; D: TRBD2; V: TRBV18; J: TRBJ2-7; CDR3: CASSPIPGGSYYEQYF; DNA: TGTGCCAGCTCACCTATCCCGGGGGGTTCCTACTACGAGCAGTACTTC
size: few; D: -; V: TRBV3-1/TRBV3-2; J: TRBJ1-6; CDR3: CASSLGDPRRSYNSPLHF; DNA: TGTGCCAGCAGCCTCGGGGATCCAAGGCGGTCCTATAATTCACCCCTCCACTTT
size: -; D: TRBD1; V: TRBV2; J: TRBJ2-1; CDR3: CASRQGQTAYNEQFF; DNA: TGTGCCAGCAGGCAGGGACAGACCGCCTACAATGAGCAGTTCTTC
size: few; D: TRBD1; V: TRBV7-8; J: TRBJ1-2; CDR3: CASSSGQGAGSYGYTF; DNA: TGTGCCAGCAGCTCAGGACAGGGGGCAGGTAGCTATGGCTACACCTTC
size: -; D: TRBD1; V: TRBV5-1; J: TRBJ2-3; CDR3: CASSREPGGWGTDTQYF; DNA: TGCGCCAGCAGCAGAGAACCAGGGGGCTGGGGAACAGATACGCAGTATTTT